This TCR beta chain is from a study of blood T cell repertoires in COVID-19. The table came from immunoSEQ multiplex PCR; TCRdb's copy has only in-frame clones and leaves some out. The sample carries hundreds of thousands of clones, about 79% recorded once. The CDR3 spans 13 residues. Germline lookup yields CDR1 LGHNA and CDR2 YNFKEQ. V lost 10 bases, J lost 0 bases, and 12 bases lay in between. This clonotype was obtained from an elderly man with acute or convalescent COVID-19. The sample taken for sequencing was peripheral blood. This chain connects TRBV4-2 to TRBJ2-5; weak D call: TRBD2 (6 bases). The CDR3 protein is CATARGYQETQYF. The CDR3 DNA reads TGTGCCACCGCCCGGGGGTACCAAGAGACCCAGTACTTC.